Listed below are T cell receptor beta chains from one sample, sequenced in a study of tumor-infiltrating lymphocytes in primary liver carcinoma. TCRdb processed the multiplex PCR reads anew with MiXCR; each CDR3 protein has one entry. Of approximately 330,000 distinct CDR3 sequences listed, around 60% are singletons. Sequenced sample: peripheral blood. These receptors came from a man aged 35-49 years with primary liver carcinoma and hepatitis B virus infection. CDR3s leave out the opening cysteine and the closing phenylalanine or tryptophan. Fields, in order: J gene, clone size, V gene, CDR3 protein. Not all rows give a size; the values are once, few, many and, for expanded clones, a class.

TRBJ1-5	many	TRBV6-5	ASSYGVPLNQPQH
TRBJ2-7	.	TRBV6-5	ASRAGLAYTYDQY
TRBJ2-3	.	TRBV11-3	ASSSGGILSTDTQY
TRBJ1-1	.	TRBV10-1	ASSVSGLSRLMNTEAF
TRBJ2-5	few	TRBV30	AWGGISQETQY
TRBJ2-5	.	TRBV7-9	ARSLPVSTDQETQY
TRBJ2-2	many	TRBV4-1	ASSYGGTSGSVTGELF
TRBJ1-3	.	TRBV11-2	ASSLDRSFGNTIY
TRBJ1-2	.	TRBV5-5	VSSATYGYT
TRBJ2-1	.	TRBV6-1	ANSESTGSFHFSYNEQF
TRBJ2-5	few	TRBV5-6	ASSLIRDYETQY
TRBJ2-1	many	TRBV6-5	ASSYLRGPYYNEQF
TRBJ1-6	.	TRBV10-3	VISDRGTDSPLH
TRBJ1-4	few	TRBV11-2	ASSPHTNEKLF
TRBJ2-1	.	TRBV30	AWRRLRTPNNEQF
TRBJ2-7	.	TRBV5-5	ASSPNGRYERY
TRBJ2-7	.	TRBV4-2	AGSQLRYEQY
TRBJ1-1	.	TRBV4-1	ASSQVLTGQGNTEAF
TRBJ2-1	.	TRBV6-2/TRBV6-3	ASSSTTSIRLVQF
TRBJ2-1	.	TRBV11-3	ASSSVPGNEQS
TRBJ2-1	.	TRBV7-8	ASSNRTSGKTYNEQF
TRBJ2-1	.	TRBV11-2	ASSLALAGGDEQF
TRBJ2-7	.	TRBV11-2	ASGPTCGNYEQY
TRBJ2-2	.	TRBV14	ASSHQANTGELF
TRBJ2-7	.	TRBV4-1	ASSQDRAGATLEQY
TRBJ2-2	.	TRBV5-4	ASSLLPNTGELS
TRBJ2-7	many	TRBV6-1	ASSVEASYEQY
TRBJ2-1	.	TRBV14	ASSQEGFWDSGPNRRGYNEQF
TRBJ2-7	.	TRBV11-1	ANSGRTSGTSRSYEQY
TRBJ1-1	.	TRBV11-1	ASTSTGDSTEAF
TRBJ1-4	few	TRBV12-3/TRBV12-4	ASSRSGGRGEKLF
TRBJ2-7	many	TRBV12-3/TRBV12-4	ASSGRQASGQY
TRBJ1-1	.	TRBV5-1	ASSFNRQPNTEAF
TRBJ2-5	.	TRBV6-1	ASSADGLSQETQY
TRBJ2-5	.	TRBV5-1	ASRLSGKETQY
TRBJ1-5	.	TRBV29-1	RVGQGNQPQH
TRBJ2-5	few	TRBV5-4	ASSLGGAETQY
.	.	TRBV29-1	SVINNQPQY
TRBJ1-2	.	TRBV11-2	ASSLGSAVNGYT
TRBJ2-5	many	TRBV10-3	AISGGTVVGETQY
TRBJ1-4	.	TRBV11-2	ASSVGPYSNEKLF
TRBJ1-1	.	TRBV4-1	VSSRGQGNTEAF
TRBJ1-1	few	TRBV10-3	AIRAGGVPEAF
TRBJ2-7	.	TRBV11-2	TSSFTDTYEQY
TRBJ2-7	.	TRBV19	ASSKGPSSYEQY
TRBJ2-5	.	TRBV11-1	ASSLDHWRQETQY
TRBJ2-2	.	TRBV5-1	ASSFKQGSTGELF
TRBJ2-7	many	TRBV5-4	ASSLRGANEQY
TRBJ2-2	.	TRBV11-2	ASSFAGRANTRELL
TRBJ2-7	.	TRBV4-1	ASSPGQGPSYEQY
TRBJ2-5	.	TRBV29-1	SVPGQPKPGTQY
TRBJ2-1	.	TRBV11-2	ASSVSNVAYNEQF